One sample yielded the 27 T cell receptor beta chains listed below, sequenced in a study of shared clonotypes between healthy human individuals (dated by TCRdb to about 2020). The method was the immunoSEQ multiplex PCR assay. TCRdb retrieved this table from immuneACCESS and kept in-frame rearrangements only. Not all clones are present; in checked studies, unresolved V genes account for under half, and no reason is known for the remainder. The sample has some 1.5 million clones on record, 95% to 99% of them singletons. The ten largest make up around 0.45% of the sample. Sequences were obtained from naive CD4+ T cells sorted from blood. The label giving this sample's cell subset or site can be read as: CD45RA+ positively selected. These receptors all stem from a man younger than 40 in good health.

This chain links TRBV2 with TRBJ2-1; 11 bases line up with TRBD2. V gave up 7 bases and J gave up 4 bases; unmatched junction bases: 3. The length of the CDR3 is 14 residues. Germline V gene lookup returns CDR1 SNHLY and CDR2 FYNNEI. The CDR3 coding sequence is TGTGCCAGCATGGGACTAGCGGAATACAATGAGCAGTTCTTC. Its protein product is CASMGLAEYNEQFF.

This chain connects TRBV10-1 to TRBJ2-7; 10 bases fit TRBD2. Per the germline V gene, CDR1 is WNHNN and CDR2 is SYGVQD (reference sequence). V lost 1 base to trimming and J lost 5 bases; unmatched junction nucleotides: 2. The CDR3 covers 14 residues. The CDR3 coding sequence is TGCGCCAGCAGTGAGTTTAGCGGGAGGAACGAGCAGTACTTC. Translating it yields CASSEFSGRNEQYF.

The chain joins TRBV15 to TRBJ2-5, with D maybe TRBD2 (5 bases). V lost 3 bases, J lost 4 bases, and 27 bases lay in between. This CDR3 is built from 19 residues. Germline CDR1 LNHNV, CDR2 YYDKDF (reference sequence). The CDR3 DNA follows: TGTGCCACCAGCAGGGACCTACGCGGGCCCTCGGGGAAAGGAGAGACCCAGTACTTC. It translates to CATSRDLRGPSGKGETQYF.

As to this clone: The junction shows a germline mismatch at one end, possibly a read error. The chain combines TRBV27 with TRBJ2-3; TRBD1 matches at 9 bases. The CDR3 runs to 12 residues. Per germline, CDR1 MNHEY and CDR2 SMNVEV (reference sequence). The CDR3 bases are TGTGCCAGCAGTAGAACCGGGACAGGGACGAATTTT. Translated, it gives CASSRTGTGTNF.

This chain links TRBV5-6 with TRBJ2-7, with D maybe TRBD1 (6 bases). Trimming stripped 0 bases from V and 6 bases from J, with 10 bases between. The CDR3 covers 13 residues. From germline, CDR1 is SGHDT and CDR2 YYEEEE. CDR3 coding DNA: TGTGCCAGCAGCTTGGGCCTCAGGGGCGAGCAGTACTTC. Encoded protein: CASSLGLRGEQYF.

The chain recombines TRBV29-1 with TRBJ2-2, with 8 bases aligning to TRBD1. The V gene end was trimmed by 7 bases and the J gene end by 6 bases; junction bases not matched to a gene: 16. The CDR3 covers 16 residues. Germline assignment: CDR1 SQVTM and CDR2 ANQGSEA. CDR3 sequence: CSALGPTGERSGELFF. Here the CDR3 DNA reads TGCAGCGCCTTAGGCCCGACAGGGGAAAGGTCCGGGGAGCTGTTTTTT.

This clone showed up just once. CDR3 in amino acids: CASSFPGLAGTDTQYF. CDR3 in DNA: TGTGCCAGCAGTTTTCCGGGACTAGCGGGCACAGATACGCAGTATTTT. The chain employs TRBV6-5 and TRBJ2-3, with 11 bases identical to TRBD2. Germline CDR1 MNHEY, CDR2 SVGAGI. The CDR3 contains 16 residues. Trimming cost V 4 bases and J 1 base; bases outside gene matches: 4.

V gene TRBV19 combines with J gene TRBJ2-3; D unresolved. This CDR3 has 15 amino acids. V lost 5 bases, J lost 0 bases, and 12 bases lay in between. From germline, CDR1 is LNHDA and CDR2 SQIVND (reference sequence). The CDR3 coding sequence is TGTGCCAGTAGTCGTTACACCGGCAGCACAGATACGCAGTATTTT. It specifies CASSRYTGSTDTQYF.

This chain connects TRBV11-2 to TRBJ2-7, with D possibly being TRBD1 or TRBD2 (5 bases each). Trimming stripped 1 base from V and 4 bases from J, with 14 bases between. In germline, CDR1 is SGHAT, CDR2 FQNNGV. CDR3 length: 15 residues. In DNA form, the CDR3 reads TGTGCCAGCAGCTTAGTGAGGGGTTCGGTGTACGAGCAGTACTTC. This codes for CASSLVRGSVYEQYF.

The V gene is TRBV18, the J gene TRBJ1-1, with D unclear. Looked up from germline, CDR1 is KGHSH and CDR2 is LQKENI. Trimming shortened V by 1 base and J by 5 bases, and 8 bases separated the two germline ends. The CDR3 runs to 13 residues. The CDR3 reads CASSPLPETEAFF. CDR3 nucleotide sequence: TGTGCCAGCTCACCACTCCCGGAGACTGAAGCTTTCTTT.

The chain links TRBV5-1 to TRBJ2-1; D call uncertain. This CDR3 comprises 15 residues. Trimming left V 4 bases short and J 3 bases short, with 14 bases between. Per the germline V gene, CDR1 is SGHRS and CDR2 is YFSETQ. DNA for the CDR3: TGCGCCAGCAGCACTCAGAATCCCCACTACAATGAGCAGTTCTTC. Translated, it gives CASSTQNPHYNEQFF.

This chain links TRBV11-2 with TRBJ1-2; D gene unclear. Looked up from germline, CDR1 is SGHAT and CDR2 is FQNNGV. This CDR3 spans 14 amino acids. The V gene lost 0 bases and the J gene lost 2 bases, with 7 bases spanning the gap. This CDR3 is CASSLDLRNYGYTF. CDR3 bases: TGTGCCAGCAGCTTAGATCTACGGAACTATGGCTACACCTTC. Supplemented by reference TRBV11-2 and TRBJ1-2, the full variable domain reads EAGVAQSPRYKIIEKRQSVAFWCNPISGHATLYWYQQILGQGPKLLIQFQNNGVVDDSQLPKDRFSAERLKGVDSTLKIQPAKLEDSAVYLCASSLDLRNYGYTFGSGTRLTVV.

The CDR3 DNA reads as TGTGCCAGCCACGACAGGGATGAAAAACTGTTTTTT. Its protein product is CASHDRDEKLFF. The chain couples TRBV2 to TRBJ1-4, with 7 positions matching TRBD1. Germline V gene sequence: CDR1 SNHLY, CDR2 FYNNEI. Trimming removed 8 bases from V and 6 bases from J; junction bases left unmatched: 3. The CDR3 sequence is 12 residues long. The full variable domain, with the rest looked up from reference TRBV2 and TRBJ1-4, is EPEVTQTPSHQVTQMGQEVILRCVPISNHLYFYWYRQILGQKVEFLVSFYNNEISEKSEIFDDQFSVERPDGSNFTLKIRSTKLEDSAMYFCASHDRDEKLFFGSGTQLSVL.

The rearrangement uses TRBV7-2 and TRBJ1-4; tentative D call: TRBD1 (5 bases). Deletions cut 2 bases from V and 5 bases from J, with 9 bases between. The germline CDR1 and CDR2 sequences are SGHTA and FQGNSA. This CDR3 is 14 amino acids long. CDR3 in amino acids: CASSLMGTNEKLFF. The CDR3 DNA reads TGTGCCAGCAGCTTAATGGGGACCAATGAAAAACTGTTTTTT. The variable domain in full, completed from reference TRBV7-2 and TRBJ1-4, reads GAGVSQSPSNKVTEKGKDVELRCDPISGHTALYWYRQSLGQGLEFLIYFQGNSAPDKSGLPSDRFSAERTGGSVSTLTIQRTQQEDSAVYLCASSLMGTNEKLFFGSGTQLSVL.

This clone has only one observation. The rearrangement uses TRBV2 and TRBJ2-1; 8 nucleotides align to TRBD2. The V gene end was trimmed by 1 base and the J gene end by 5 bases; junction bases not matched to a gene: 7. Germline lookup yields CDR1 SNHLY and CDR2 FYNNEI. This CDR3 contains 16 residues. CDR3 protein: CASSEVRLAGNNEQFF. DNA for the CDR3: TGTGCCAGCAGTGAAGTTAGGCTAGCGGGCAACAATGAGCAGTTCTTC.

The chain carries TRBV21-1 and TRBJ2-1; whether TRBD2, the table's D call, matches the DNA was not checked. TRBV21-1 is termed a pseudogene. The CDR3 loop spans 18 amino acids. The CDR3 protein is CASSKVASGRVAYNEQFF. CDR3 sequence (DNA): TGTGCCAGCAGCAAAGTGGCTAGCGGGAGGGTGGCCTACAATGAGCAGTTCTTC.

The chain recombines TRBV15 with TRBJ1-2; unclear D gene. CDR3 length: 15 residues. CDR1 and CDR2 (germline): LNHNV, YYDKDF (reference sequence). V was cut by 1 base and J by 3 bases, with 12 bases left in between. CDR3 residues: CATSRGRSLDYGYTF. The CDR3 coding sequence is TGTGCCACCAGCAGAGGACGTAGCCTAGACTATGGCTACACCTTC.

The rearrangement uses TRBV4-1 and TRBJ1-5; the D gene is possibly TRBD1 (5 bases). The CDR3 sequence is 14 residues long. Trimming took off 8 bases at V and 2 bases at J, with 13 bases between the two ends. CDR1 and CDR2 from the germline V gene are MGHRA and YSYEKL. CDR3 region: CASGGPGGNQPQHF. In DNA, the CDR3 is TGCGCCAGCGGGGGTCCGGGGGGCAATCAGCCCCAGCATTTT.

The chain couples TRBV10-3 to TRBJ2-7; 9 bases map to TRBD1. The germline gives CDR1 ENHRY, CDR2 SYGVKD. The V gene end was trimmed by 6 bases and the J gene end by 3 bases; junction bases not matched to a gene: 6. CDR3 length equals 14 residues. The CDR3 DNA sequence: TGTGCCATCAGGGGACAGGGCCAATACTACGAGCAGTACTTC. The encoded protein is CAIRGQGQYYEQYF.

This sequence joins TRBV5-4 and TRBJ2-7; 8 bases align to TRBD2. The CDR3 is 15 amino acids. The germline CDR1 and CDR2 sequences are SGHNT and YYREEE (reference sequence). V lost 4 bases to trimming and J lost 3 bases; unmatched junction nucleotides: 9. The chain's CDR3 is CASSPHLSGGYEQYF. The DNA for the CDR3 is TGTGCCAGCAGCCCACACTTGAGCGGGGGCTACGAGCAGTACTTC. The variable domain in full, completed from reference TRBV5-4 and TRBJ2-7, reads ETGVTQSPTHLIKTRGQQVTLRCSSQSGHNTVSWYQQALGQGPQFIFQYYREEENGRGNFPPRFSGLQFPNYSSELNVNALELDDSALYLCASSPHLSGGYEQYFGPGTRLTVT.

The chain recombines TRBV5-1 with TRBJ2-1, with 8 bases matching TRBD2. CDR3 length: 15 residues. CDR1 and CDR2 (germline): SGHRS, YFSETQ. V lost 3 bases and J lost 10; bases outside the gene matches: 12. CDR3 nucleotides: TGCGCCAGCAGCTCGACTAGCGCATCGCTATCGGAGCAGTTCTTC. It encodes CASSSTSASLSEQFF.

Only a few counts were recorded for this clone. The chain employs TRBV5-1 and TRBJ1-1; D not certain. Trimming removed 6 bases from V and 0 bases from J, with 3 bases in between. Germline CDR1 and CDR2: SGHRS and YFSETQ. The CDR3 is 11 amino acids. The CDR3 DNA is TGCGCCAGCAAACTGAACACTGAAGCTTTCTTT. Translation: CASKLNTEAFF.

The chain couples TRBV11-2 to TRBJ2-5, with TRBD1 matching 7 bases. The CDR3 covers 15 residues. The J segment lost 5 bases and the V segment lost 5 bases, leaving 11 bases of the junction unmatched. Germline-derived CDR1 and CDR2 are SGHAT and FQNNGV. The DNA of the CDR3 is TGTGCCAGCAGCCCAAGACAGGGTTGGGAGGAGACCCAGTACTTC. It encodes CASSPRQGWEETQYF.

The chain is built from TRBV10-2 and TRBJ2-5, with D possibly called TRBD1 or TRBD2 (5 bases each). V was trimmed by 4 bases and J by 7 bases, leaving 16 bases between them. Per germline, CDR1 WSHSY and CDR2 SAAADI. This CDR3 is 14 amino acids long. The CDR3 sequence is CASSVTGAAGTQYF. For the CDR3, the DNA is TGCGCCAGCAGTGTTACAGGCGCCGCGGGGACCCAGTACTTC.

In this sample, this clone turned up once. V gene TRBV15 combines with J gene TRBJ2-1; 8 bases are shared with TRBD2. Germline trimming cut 4 bases from V and 4 bases from J; bases unmatched to any gene: 3. This CDR3 comprises 14 residues. Germline V gene lookup returns CDR1 LNHNV and CDR2 YYDKDF (reference sequence). The CDR3 bases are TGTGCCACCAGCATAGCGGGACTGTACAATGAGCAGTTCTTC. Its translation: CATSIAGLYNEQFF.

About this clone itself: Germline and junction disagree at one end, which may indicate a read error. This chain uses TRBV28 with TRBJ2-7; 8 positions agree with TRBD2. The CDR3 totals 15 residues. CDR1 and CDR2 (germline): MDHEN, SYDVKM. In DNA, the CDR3 is TGTGCCAGCAGTTTCATTCTACCGGGACTAGGTGGGGCTGACTTC. As protein: CASSFILPGLGGADF.

The J gene is TRBJ2-1, the V gene TRBV7-9; unclear D gene. The CDR3 runs 13 residues. V dropped 2 bases and J dropped 9 bases, with 11 bases sitting between them. CDR1 and CDR2 (germline): SEHNR, FQNEAQ (reference sequence). CDR3 nucleotides: TGTGCCAGCAGCTTACGCGATCAGGTTGAGCAGTTCTTC. Protein: CASSLRDQVEQFF. Based on the CDR3 plus reference TRBV7-9 and TRBJ2-1, the full variable domain is DTGVSQNPRHKITKRGQNVTFRCDPISEHNRLYWYRQTLGQGPEFLTYFQNEAQLEKSRLLSDRFSAERPKGSFSTLEIQRTEQGDSAMYLCASSLRDQVEQFFGPGTRLTVL.